A selection of T cell receptor beta chains follows, all from one sample in a study of T cell changes during pregnancy in multiple sclerosis. Clones were read by immunoSEQ multiplex PCR, and TCRdb kept only the in-frame ones, dropping some. Of tens of thousands of clones in the sample, nearly 95% are singletons; the top ten hold about 2.6%. The sequencing here drew on CD8+ T cells from peripheral blood mononuclear cells, taken in the third trimester of pregnancy. The receptor source for this set is a female donor with multiple sclerosis, enrolled in a pregnancy study. Both conserved end residues are part of each CDR3. The D gene is left open where the match is weak. The size entry is marked missing in some rows and otherwise reads once, few, many or a size class.

size	D	V	J	CDR3	DNA
.	.	TRBV9	TRBJ2-1	CASSVEESGLYNEQFF	TGTGCCAGCAGCGTAGAGGAAAGCGGGCTCTACAATGAGCAGTTCTTC
.	.	TRBV27	TRBJ2-3	CASTLSSLHTQYF	TGTGCCAGCACTCTGTCCTCACTTCATACGCAGTATTTT
.	.	TRBV4-1	TRBJ2-7	CASSQATASYEQYF	TGCGCCAGCAGCCAAGCGACAGCCTCCTACGAGCAGTACTTC
.	TRBD1	TRBV4-1	TRBJ1-1	CASSQDRGRETEAFF	TGCGCCAGCAGCCAAGACAGGGGGCGGGAGACTGAAGCTTTCTTT
.	.	TRBV7-2	TRBJ2-1	CASSLQGSWGEQFF	TGTGCCAGCAGCTTACAGGGGAGCTGGGGTGAGCAGTTCTTC
.	TRBD1	TRBV13	TRBJ1-2	CASSLEGQGESYGYTF	TGTGCCAGCAGCTTAGAGGGACAGGGGGAGAGCTATGGCTACACCTTC
.	.	TRBV6-1	TRBJ1-5	CASSELSDQPQHF	TGTGCCAGCAGTGAATTATCGGATCAGCCCCAGCATTTT
.	.	TRBV4-1	TRBJ2-4	CASSGDNENIQYF	TGCGCCAGCAGCGGGGACAATGAAAACATTCAGTACTTC
.	.	TRBV21-1	TRBJ2-1	CASSKVRKAQETSGSDGNEQFF	TGTGCCAGCAGCAAAGTTCGTAAAGCTCAGGAAACTAGCGGGAGTGACGGCAATGAGCAGTTCTTC
once	.	TRBV20-1	TRBJ2-1	CSATYNEQFF	TGCAGTGCGACTTACAATGAGCAGTTCTTC
.	.	TRBV7-6	TRBJ2-1	CASSLTGYNEQFF	TGTGCCAGCAGCTTAACAGGCTACAATGAGCAGTTCTTC